This T cell receptor (beta chain) was captured by sequencing in a study of molecular identifiers for immune sequencing clone quantification. Methods described previously, with TCR primers listed, were used for bulk TCR libraries. TCRdb reprocessed the PCR reads via MiXCR and lists one record per CDR3 protein. The sample includes just under 650,000 distinct CDR3 sequences, about 20% of them seen just once. Sorting recovered naive CD8 T cells on a CD8+CD4-CCR7+CD45RA+ profile. General study findings and limits: Effector cells kept over 99% of their molecules in clones above 20 RNA copies, while naive cells kept under 1% there.

Details on this clonotype: Its antigen remains unknown.

CDR3 length equals 15 residues. Germline V gene sequence: CDR1 SNHLY, CDR2 FYNNEI. J lost 1 base, V lost 8 bases, and 6 bases had no gene match. The sample comprised naive CD8+ T cells from blood, with Jurkat cell RNA spiked in. The subset denotes: FACS-sorted CD8+CD4-CCR7+CD45RA+ naive T cells. The TCR originated in a human donor in good health. Some libraries in this study had Jurkat cell RNA spiked in. The rearrangement uses TRBV2 and TRBJ1-5, with 9 bases aligning to TRBD1. The CDR3 bases are TGTGCCAGCTGTAGGGACAGGGAGAGCAATCAGCCCCAGCATTTT. This translates into CASCRDRESNQPQHF.